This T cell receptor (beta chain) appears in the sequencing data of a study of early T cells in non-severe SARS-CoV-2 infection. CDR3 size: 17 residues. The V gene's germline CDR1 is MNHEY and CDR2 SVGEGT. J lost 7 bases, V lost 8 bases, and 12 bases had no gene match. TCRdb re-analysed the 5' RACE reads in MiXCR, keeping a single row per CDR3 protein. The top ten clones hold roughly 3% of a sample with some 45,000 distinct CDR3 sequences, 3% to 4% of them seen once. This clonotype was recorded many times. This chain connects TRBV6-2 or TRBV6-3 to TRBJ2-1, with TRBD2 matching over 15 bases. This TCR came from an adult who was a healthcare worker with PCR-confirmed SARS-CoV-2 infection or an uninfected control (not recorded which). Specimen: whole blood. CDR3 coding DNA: TGTGCCAGCGGAACCCCGCCCGGGACTAGCGGGAGGAATGAGCAGTTCTTC. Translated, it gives CASGTPPGTSGRNEQFF.